A single sample gave rise to the 31 T cell receptor beta chains below, sequenced in a study of identical twins. TCRdb reprocessed the 5' RACE reads via MiXCR and lists one record per CDR3 protein. The table records more than 1.5 million distinct CDR3 sequences, less than 40% of them present only once. The sequencing sample was made of cord blood. The receptor set was obtained from a newborn girl in good health.

The rearrangement links TRBV4-2 to TRBJ2-3, with 10 bases aligning to TRBD2. In germline, CDR1 is LGHNA, CDR2 YNFKEQ. The CDR3 sequence is 17 residues long. With 2 bases clipped from V and 2 bases from J, the junction kept 7 bases outside the gene matches. The CDR3 nucleotides are TGTGCCAGCAGCCAATTTGGAGCGGGAGGGCCCACAGATACGCAGTATTTT. Encoded protein: CASSQFGAGGPTDTQYF.

J is TRBJ2-5 and V is TRBV12-3 or TRBV12-4; D possibly matches TRBD1 or TRBD2 (6 bases each). The CDR3 length is 15 residues. Trimming took 0 bases from V and 1 from J, leaving 9 bases between them. CDR3 nucleotides: TGTGCCAGCAGTTTAGCTAGGGGGGCCCAAGAGACCCAGTACTTC. Residues: CASSLARGAQETQYF.

This chain links TRBV20-1 with TRBJ2-7; 9 bases agree with TRBD1. With V trimmed by 6 bases and J by 4 bases, 7 bases remained unmatched. The CDR3 sequence is 13 residues long. Germline V gene lookup returns CDR1 DFQATT and CDR2 SNEGSKA (reference sequence). The CDR3 loop is CSAPGTGLYEQYF. CDR3 in DNA: TGCAGTGCCCCCGGGACAGGGTTATACGAGCAGTACTTC.

This chain uses TRBV10-3 with TRBJ2-1; D is unresolved. With 0 bases removed from V and 5 bases from J, the gap between germline ends came to 5 bases. The CDR3 is 13 residues long. CDR1 ENHRY and CDR2 SYGVKD come from the germline V gene. CDR3 nucleotide sequence: TGTGCCATCAGTGAGTCATGGAACAATGAGCAGTTCTTC. Protein sequence: CAISESWNNEQFF.

The J gene is TRBJ2-2, the V gene TRBV27, with 11 nucleotides matching TRBD2. CDR1 and CDR2 (germline): MNHEY, SMNVEV (reference sequence). J lost 4 bases, V lost 3 bases, and 1 base had no gene match. The CDR3 spans 15 residues. The CDR3 reads CASSFLAGGTGELFF. In nucleotides, the CDR3 is TGTGCCAGCAGTTTTCTAGCGGGAGGCACCGGGGAGCTGTTTTTT.

This clonotype has just a few counts. This chain joins TRBV29-1 and TRBJ2-4; 8 nucleotides agree with TRBD2. The DNA end favors TRBJ2-7, so the J call may be wrong. Germline CDR1 reads SQVTM; CDR2 reads ANQGSEA. The CDR3 has 13 residues. The CDR3 sequence is CSVASGGPHEQYF. The CDR3 nucleotides read TGCAGCGTTGCTTCGGGGGGGCCCCACGAGCAGTACTTC.

This clonotype has more than one count but fewer than ten. The chain combines TRBV20-1 with TRBJ1-2; TRBD1 agrees at 7 bases. The J segment lost 6 bases and the V segment lost 3 bases, leaving 4 bases of the junction unmatched. The CDR3 loop spans 12 amino acids. Germline CDR1 reads DFQATT; CDR2 reads SNEGSKA (reference sequence). The CDR3 coding sequence is TGCAGTGCTAGTAAACAGGGGAATGGCTACACCTTC. Translated: CSASKQGNGYTF.

This sequence joins TRBV7-9 and TRBJ2-7; D is possibly TRBD1 (7 bases). Germline loops: CDR1 SEHNR, CDR2 FQNEAQ (reference sequence). The CDR3 spans 17 residues. Trimming left V 5 bases short and J 0 bases short, with 20 bases between. The CDR3, as DNA: TGTGCCAGCAGCACGGCGGGACAGCTAGTTCTCTCCTACGAGCAGTACTTC. Amino acids: CASSTAGQLVLSYEQYF. Looking up the rest from reference TRBV7-9 and TRBJ2-7 gives the full variable domain: DTGVSQNPRHKITKRGQNVTFRCDPISEHNRLYWYRQTLGQGPEFLTYFQNEAQLEKSRLLSDRFSAERPKGSFSTLEIQRTEQGDSAMYLCASSTAGQLVLSYEQYFGPGTRLTVT.

This rearrangement joins TRBV27 to TRBJ2-7; D not resolved. CDR1 is MNHEY, CDR2 SMNVEV, per germline (reference sequence). This CDR3 is built from 15 residues. The germline V and J ends were trimmed by 2 bases and 4 bases, with 15 bases remaining between them. The DNA for the CDR3 is TGTGCCAGCAGTTTAATCCGGCCCCCTCTTTACGAGCAGTACTTC. It is translated as CASSLIRPPLYEQYF.

This clonotype was observed a handful of times. V is TRBV20-1 and J is TRBJ2-1, with 14 positions matching TRBD2. The CDR3 is 15 residues long. V lost 6 bases and J lost 7; bases outside the gene matches: 8. Germline V CDR1 and CDR2: DFQATT, SNEGSKA (reference sequence). CDR3 nucleotide sequence: TGCAGTGCGCCCCCGACTAGCGGGAGGGCAAATGAGCAGTTCTTC. This encodes CSAPPTSGRANEQFF.

The chain is built from TRBV27 and TRBJ2-3, with TRBD1 identical over 7 bases. CDR1 MNHEY and CDR2 SMNVEV come from the germline V gene (reference sequence). The CDR3 has 14 amino acids. J gave up 5 bases and V 11 bases, and 13 bases lay outside the gene matches. The DNA for the CDR3 is TGTGCCTGCCATGGGGACAGAAGAGGAGATACGCAGTATTTT. Encoded protein: CACHGDRRGDTQYF.

This CDR3 is CSVESGTGTDTQYF. CDR3 DNA sequence: TGCAGCGTTGAATCCGGAACGGGCACAGATACGCAGTATTTT. The chain recombines TRBV29-1 with TRBJ2-3; D uncertain. The CDR3 has 14 amino acids. CDR1 SQVTM and CDR2 ANQGSEA come from the germline V gene. V lost 2 bases, J lost 1 base, and 10 bases lay in between.

V usage is TRBV27 and J usage is TRBJ2-1; maybe TRBD2 (5 bases). V lost 11 bases and J lost 4, with 21 bases in between. CDR1 and CDR2 from the germline V gene are MNHEY and SMNVEV (reference sequence). This CDR3 comprises 15 residues. The CDR3 protein is CAGTRLGGRYNEQFF. The CDR3 DNA follows: TGTGCCGGCACCCGCCTTGGAGGAAGATACAATGAGCAGTTCTTC.

This chain joins TRBV7-9 and TRBJ2-7; TRBD1 matches 7 bases. This CDR3 is built from 13 residues. Germline CDR1 SEHNR, CDR2 FQNEAQ (reference sequence). The trim removed 6 bases at V and 4 bases at J, leaving 6 bases unmatched. The CDR3 loop reads CASRGTDFYEQYF. The CDR3 DNA reads TGTGCCAGCAGGGGGACAGACTTTTACGAGCAGTACTTC.

This clonotype has only a few counts. The chain links TRBV28 to TRBJ1-2; maybe TRBD1 (5 bases). Trimming stripped 1 base from V and 1 base from J, with 13 bases between. Germline CDR1 reads MDHEN; CDR2 reads SYDVKM. The CDR3 covers 16 residues. CDR3 loop: CASSLFSKGRNYGYTF. The CDR3 DNA is TGTGCCAGCAGTTTATTTTCGAAGGGGCGTAACTATGGCTACACCTTC.

V usage is TRBV3-1 and J usage is TRBJ2-5; D remains ambiguous. The CDR3 runs 12 residues. Trimming took off 4 bases at V and 3 bases at J, with 6 bases between the two ends. Germline CDR1 and CDR2: LGHDT and YNNKEL (reference sequence). CDR3: CASSRFKETQYF. Here the CDR3 DNA reads TGTGCCAGCAGCCGGTTTAAAGAGACCCAGTACTTC.

This clonotype was seen more than once but under ten times. The genes are TRBV18 and TRBJ1-1; D is possibly TRBD1 (5 bases). The CDR3 is 13 amino acids. Germline-derived CDR1 and CDR2 are KGHSH and LQKENI. V dropped 4 bases and J dropped 3 bases, with 9 bases sitting between them. For the CDR3, the DNA is TGTGCCAGCTCACAGGGGTTGGACACTGAAGCTTTCTTT. This gives the protein CASSQGLDTEAFF.

This chain links TRBV5-1 with TRBJ2-4, with 9 nucleotides matching TRBD2. Matching the DNA end better, TRBJ2-7 makes the J call doubtful. The CDR3 totals 15 residues. Germline-derived CDR1 and CDR2 are SGHRS and YFSETQ. The CDR3 nucleotides read TGCGCCAGCAGCTTGGAACTAGCGGGTATCAACGAGCAGTACTTC. Translation: CASSLELAGINEQYF.

V usage is TRBV12-3 or TRBV12-4 and J usage is TRBJ2-3; the match to TRBD2 covers 11 bases. CDR3 length: 14 residues. The J segment lost 2 bases and the V segment lost 8 bases, leaving 3 bases of the junction unmatched. In DNA form, the CDR3 reads TGTGCCAGCCGACTAGCGGGAATCACAGATACGCAGTATTTT. It specifies CASRLAGITDTQYF.

Only a few counts were recorded for this clonotype. This chain connects TRBV3-1 to TRBJ2-1, with D perhaps assigned TRBD1 or TRBD2 (6 bases each). Trimming pared 3 bases from V and 8 bases from J, leaving 11 bases between. The CDR3 is 13 residues long. Germline V gives CDR1 LGHDT, CDR2 YNNKEL (reference sequence). The CDR3 bases are TGTGCCAGCAGCCATCTAGGGGGGCATGAGCAGTTCTTC. This gives the protein CASSHLGGHEQFF.

This clonotype has just a few counts. This chain links TRBV15 with TRBJ2-3; D unresolved. V was pared by 2 bases and J by 4 bases, with 4 bases between. Germline V gives CDR1 LNHNV, CDR2 YYDKDF (reference sequence). This CDR3 region has 12 residues. The CDR3 bases are TGTGCCACCAGCAGAATAGCAGATACGCAGTATTTT. Amino acids: CATSRIADTQYF.

This clonotype was counted a few times. The V and J genes are TRBV5-6 and TRBJ2-5, with TRBD2 matching 14 bases. The CDR3 runs to 16 residues. Germline loops: CDR1 SGHDT, CDR2 YYEEEE. The V segment lost 4 bases and the J segment 5 bases; nucleotides outside the gene matches: 7. CDR3 sequence: CASSTRTSGGRETQYF. CDR3 nucleotide sequence: TGTGCCAGCAGCACCCGGACTAGCGGGGGGCGGGAGACCCAGTACTTC.

Regarding this clonotype: The junction shows a germline mismatch at one end, possibly a read error. This rearrangement joins TRBV14 to TRBJ2-1; a possible D gene is TRBD2 (5 bases). Germline lookup yields CDR1 SGHDN and CDR2 FVKESK. The CDR3 extends over 16 amino acids. CDR3 in amino acids: CASSQGALVAYNEQLF. In DNA form, the CDR3 reads TGTGCCAGCAGCCAAGGAGCACTAGTGGCTTACAATGAGCAGCTCTTC.

This clonotype was counted at least ten times. V is TRBV21-1 and J is TRBJ1-2; the table's D gene call, TRBD1, was not cross checked with the DNA. TRBV21-1 counts as a pseudogene. The CDR3 totals 13 residues. The CDR3 nucleotides are TGTGCCAGCAGCGGACAGGGGGCGGGAGGCTACACCTTC. It encodes CASSGQGAGGYTF.

The chain has TRBV6-1 and TRBJ2-4, with 8 positions matching TRBD2. Losses at the gene ends were 6 bases for V and 7 bases for J; bases not matched to a gene: 11. This CDR3 has 15 amino acids. Germline CDR1 is MNHNS and CDR2 is SASEGT. The CDR3 spells CASSGLVGGGNIQYF. The CDR3 nucleotides read TGTGCCAGCAGCGGTCTAGTAGGCGGGGGGAACATTCAGTACTTC.

This chain joins TRBV19 and TRBJ2-5; 8 bases line up with TRBD2. The ends lost 6 bases at V and 4 bases at J; junction bases unmatched: 7. This CDR3 comprises 14 residues. Germline CDR1 reads LNHDA; CDR2 reads SQIVND (reference sequence). CDR3: CASRDAGGSETQYF. CDR3 in DNA: TGTGCCAGTAGGGACGCGGGGGGATCAGAGACCCAGTACTTC.

This clonotype has more than one count but fewer than ten. The chain links TRBV5-6 to TRBJ1-2, with D possibly TRBD1 on 6 matching bases. The CDR3 totals 18 residues. V lost 2 bases to trimming and J lost 0 bases, with 20 bases between them. Germline CDR1 and CDR2: SGHDT and YYEEEE. Here the CDR3 reads CASSLDRRDTRTNYGYTF. The CDR3 bases are TGTGCCAGCAGCTTAGACAGACGGGACACCCGAACTAACTATGGCTACACCTTC.

This clonotype was recorded at least ten times. V gene TRBV10-3 combines with J gene TRBJ2-4; possible D gene TRBD2, 6 bases. From germline, CDR1 is ENHRY and CDR2 SYGVKD. V lost 1 base and J lost 4, with 11 bases in between. This CDR3 spans 15 amino acids. CDR3 region: CAISEFGSSKNIQYF. The CDR3 DNA reads TGTGCCATCAGTGAGTTCGGGAGTTCTAAAAACATTCAGTACTTC.

Turning to this clonotype: A much more abundant neighbour one base away suggests this may be a read error. The chain links TRBV5-1 to TRBJ2-6, with a tentative D call TRBD1 (5 bases). The germline gives CDR1 SGHRS, CDR2 YFSETQ. CDR3 length equals 15 residues. The CDR3 spells CASSLGISGADVLTF. Here the CDR3 DNA reads TGCGCCAGCAGCTTAGGCATCTCTGGGGCCGACGTCCTGACTTTC.

The rearrangement uses TRBV28 and TRBJ2-2; 7 bases map to TRBD2. Germline V gene lookup returns CDR1 MDHEN and CDR2 SYDVKM. The CDR3 has 15 residues. After removal of 7 bases from V and 2 bases from J, the junction contained 7 bases not matched to a gene. Here the CDR3 DNA reads TGTGCCAGCACCTCTAGCGGAGATAACACCGGGGAGCTGTTTTTT. Protein: CASTSSGDNTGELFF. Drawing the rest from reference TRBV28 and TRBJ2-2, the complete variable domain is DVKVTQSSRYLVKRTGEKVFLECVQDMDHENMFWYRQDPGLGLRLIYFSYDVKMKEKGDIPEGYSVSREKKERFSLILESASTNQTSMYLCASTSSGDNTGELFFGEGSRLTVL.

This clonotype was seen only a few times. This chain links TRBV30 with TRBJ2-1; 9 positions agree with TRBD2. This CDR3 contains 15 residues. Germline CDR1 reads GTSNPN; CDR2 reads SVGIG (reference sequence). Trimming at V came to 1 base and at J to 4 bases, leaving 5 bases not matched to a gene. The CDR3 DNA reads as TGTGCCTGGAGTGCTAGCGGGGTAGCGTACAATGAGCAGTTCTTC. Translated, it gives CAWSASGVAYNEQFF.